A selection of T cell receptor beta chains follows, all from one sample in a study of T cells in Graves' hyperthyroidism and ophthalmopathy. Each CDR3 protein gets one entry after TCRdb re-called the multiplex PCR reads with MiXCR. The sample consists of about 130,000 distinct CDR3 sequences, around 20% of them appearing once. Sequenced: blood. The receptor source for this set is a woman in her 50s with Graves' hyperthyroidism that later progressed to Graves' ophthalmopathy. Each CDR3 is given with its conserved first and last residue. The order of the fields is J gene, D gene, clone size, V gene, CDR3 DNA, CDR3 protein. The D gene is left open where the match is weak. Clone size is stated in some rows and not others, as once, few, many or a class when expanded.

>TRBJ2-7|TRBD2|many|TRBV2
TGTGCCAGCAACTCACTAGCGGGAGCGCACGAGCAGTACTTC
CASNSLAGAHEQYF
>TRBJ1-5|NA|many|TRBV28
TGTGCCAGCAGTTTACTCGGCGGTAGGCAGCCCCAGCATTTT
CASSLLGGRQPQHF
>TRBJ2-5|TRBD1|few|TRBV10-3
TGTGCCATCATCGACCCGGGACAGTCAATCGAGACCCAGTACTTC
CAIIDPGQSIETQYF
>TRBJ1-1|NA|NA|TRBV28
TGTGCCACCAAAACACCCGGGAGGACTGAAGCTTTCTTT
CATKTPGRTEAFF
>TRBJ1-4|NA|few|TRBV27
TGTGCCAGCAGCAGGGCAACTAATGAAAAACTGTTTTTT
CASSRATNEKLFF
>TRBJ2-1|TRBD2|once|TRBV29-1
TGCAGCGTTGAAAGGGCTAGCGGGTATGTAGATGAGCAGTTCTTC
CSVERASGYVDEQFF
>TRBJ2-5|NA|NA|TRBV4-1
TGCGCCAGCAGCCAAGACGGGAGCGATTGGGAGACCCAGTACTTC
CASSQDGSDWETQYF
>TRBJ2-1|NA|NA|TRBV28
TGTGCCAGCACGGAAGGGGGTTCTGATGAGCAGTTCTTC
CASTEGGSDEQFF
>TRBJ2-3|TRBD2|many|TRBV5-1
TGCGCCAGCAGCTCCGGACTAGCGGGAGGGAGTGCTAGCACAGATACGCAGTATTTT
CASSSGLAGGSASTDTQYF
>TRBJ2-5|NA|many|TRBV6-1
TGTGCCAGCAGGGACCTGGAGACCCAGTACTTC
CASRDLETQYF
>TRBJ2-1|NA|NA|TRBV11-2
TGTGCCAGCAGTTACTCGGGCACTATCTCTGAGCAGTTCTTC
CASSYSGTISEQFF
>TRBJ1-1|NA|few|TRBV5-1
TGCGCCAGCAGCTTGTACACGAACACTGAAGCTTTCTTT
CASSLYTNTEAFF
>TRBJ2-7|TRBD2|NA|TRBV5-1
TGCGCCAGCAGCTCATCTAGCGGGAGGAGCTCCTACGAGCAGTACTTC
CASSSSSGRSSYEQYF
>TRBJ1-1|NA|many|TRBV2
TGTGCCAGCAGTCTAAAGGGGTTAAGTGAAGCTTTCTTT
CASSLKGLSEAFF
>TRBJ1-1|NA|NA|TRBV29-1
TGCAGCGCCACGGGGATGAACACTGAAGCTTTCTTT
CSATGMNTEAFF
>TRBJ2-5|TRBD1|many|TRBV30
TGTGCCTGGAGAGCGGGACAGGGACAAGAGACCCAGTACTTC
CAWRAGQGQETQYF
>TRBJ2-5|NA|NA|TRBV5-4
TGTGCCAGCAGCCAAATGGACATTCAAGAGACCCAGTACTTC
CASSQMDIQETQYF
>TRBJ1-2|NA|few|TRBV5-5
TGTGCCAGCAGCCACGGGGTTAACTATGGCTACACCTTC
CASSHGVNYGYTF
>TRBJ2-1|TRBD2|many|TRBV11-2
TGTGCCAGCAGCCTCCCGGGACTAGGCGACAATGAGCAGTTCTTC
CASSLPGLGDNEQFF